Presented here are 8 T cell receptor beta chains from one specimen sequenced in a study of human T cells and chemical hapten exposure listed by TCRdb under 2021. The receptor library was made with RACE. Sequencing was performed on a NextSeq 500. In-frame beta chains were kept once TCRdb had trimmed the public reads at Q25 with fastp and called clones with MiXCR. Each record represents a unique CDR3 protein, reported with the most common genes and DNA among its rows. Counted in this sample were about 260,000 distinct CDR3 sequences; about 8.6% of them appeared once. The ten largest clones capture 2% to 2.5% of the sample. Interpreted using the paper, the time point label stands for: pre-sensitization, week 0. This sample's treatment or condition label indicates: therapeutic diphenylcyclopropenone sensitization with weekly scalp DPC. The sample was whole blood, taken in connection with sensitization to the hapten diphenylcyclopropenone (DPC). These receptors came from a woman in her thirties or forties with alopecia areata. Some clones in this sample may be carry-over from other donors' samples.

This clonotype was recorded at least ten times. V is TRBV7-9 and J is TRBJ1-4, with D unresolved. With 5 bases removed from V and 3 bases from J, the gap between germline ends came to 13 bases. The CDR3 runs 15 residues. Germline lookup yields CDR1 SEHNR and CDR2 FQNEAQ (reference sequence). The CDR3 loop is CASSLRGPSNEKLFF. CDR3 sequence (DNA): TGTGCCAGCAGCCTCCGAGGACCGTCTAATGAAAAACTGTTTTTT.

The chain recombines TRBV7-2 with TRBJ1-3; D gene ambiguous. Germline V gives CDR1 SGHTA, CDR2 FQGNSA. The V end was cut by 5 bases, the J end by 0 bases, with 14 bases between. This CDR3 comprises 16 residues. CDR3 sequence: CASSAHAPASGNTIYF. The CDR3 nucleotides are TGTGCCAGCAGCGCCCATGCCCCAGCCTCTGGAAACACCATATATTTT.

The rearrangement links TRBV6-6 to TRBJ2-2; 7 positions agree with TRBD2. This CDR3 spans 14 amino acids. J gave up 5 bases and V 6 bases, and 6 bases lay outside the gene matches. CDR1 and CDR2 from the germline V gene are MNHNY and SVGAGI (reference sequence). The DNA for the CDR3 is TGTGCCAGCAGGAACCGGGGGGTGACCGGGGAGCTGTTTTTT. Its protein product is CASRNRGVTGELFF.

This clonotype was seen only a few times. J is TRBJ1-1 and V is TRBV12-3 or TRBV12-4; tentative D call: TRBD1 (6 bases). This CDR3 contains 15 residues. V was clipped by 5 bases and J by 3 bases, with 16 bases between them. In DNA form, the CDR3 reads TGTGCCAGCAGTAATTCTCCGACAGGCCACACTGAAGCTTTCTTT. It encodes CASSNSPTGHTEAFF.

This clonotype was seen a handful of times. This chain connects TRBV2 to TRBJ1-4; 9 bases line up with TRBD1. This CDR3 is built from 14 residues. V lost 7 bases and J lost 7; bases outside the gene matches: 7. The germline CDR1 and CDR2 sequences are SNHLY and FYNNEI. The CDR3 spells CASTLQGAGEKLFF. The CDR3 bases are TGTGCCAGCACCTTACAGGGGGCAGGTGAAAAACTGTTTTTT.

Ten or more counts support this clonotype. The V and J genes are TRBV7-2 and TRBJ1-1, with D hard to call. Trimming removed 1 base from V and 2 bases from J, with 8 bases in between. CDR1 SGHTA and CDR2 FQGNSA come from the germline V gene. The CDR3 length is 14 residues. The CDR3 spells CASSLGHQNTEAFF. In DNA, the CDR3 is TGTGCCAGCAGCTTAGGTCACCAAAACACTGAAGCTTTCTTT.

In its sample, this clonotype was seen many times. The chain employs TRBV7-9 and TRBJ2-7; D might be TRBD2 (6 bases). Germline lookup yields CDR1 SEHNR and CDR2 FQNEAQ (reference sequence). Trimming stripped 1 base from V and 5 bases from J, with 12 bases between. This CDR3 region has 14 residues. CDR3 coding DNA: TGTGCCAGCAGCTTAGTATCAGGGACTGACGAGCAGTACTTC. It encodes CASSLVSGTDEQYF.

This clonotype showed up just a few times. The CDR3 DNA reads as TGTGCCAGCAGCGTAGATAGGGGAACTAATGAAAAACTGTTTTTT. Encoded protein: CASSVDRGTNEKLFF. This sequence joins TRBV7-2 and TRBJ1-4; tentatively, D is TRBD1 (5 bases). The CDR3 has 15 amino acids. Germline V gives CDR1 SGHTA, CDR2 FQGNSA. Between the trimmed V and J ends, which lost 5 bases and 1 base, there was a span of 11 bases.